One and the same sample provided the 28 T cell receptor beta chains below, sequenced in a study of blood T cell repertoires in COVID-19. TCRdb keeps only in-frame clones here, not all; method: immunoSEQ multiplex PCR. In the table there are around 160,000 clones, approximately 80% of which are singletons. The material sequenced was PBMCs or T cells enriched from blood (not recorded which). These receptors were taken from a woman aged 55 to 70 who had recovered from COVID-19.

This sequence joins TRBV2 and TRBJ1-4; D remains ambiguous. CDR1 and CDR2 (germline): SNHLY, FYNNEI. The CDR3 runs to 16 residues. V lost 3 bases, J lost 6 bases, and 17 bases lay in between. CDR3: CASSEGRLRADEKLFF. The CDR3 DNA sequence: TGTGCCAGCAGTGAGGGTAGGCTAAGAGCGGATGAAAAACTGTTTTTT.

This clone has just a few counts. The chain joins TRBV24-1 to TRBJ2-2, with D maybe TRBD1 (6 bases). Germline CDR1 is KGHDR and CDR2 is SFDVKD. CDR3 size: 13 residues. V was shortened by 7 bases and J by 4 bases, with 9 bases between the two germline ends. CDR3 bases: TGTGCCACCAGCGGGACATCCACCGGGGAGCTGTTTTTT. Its protein product is CATSGTSTGELFF.

V gene TRBV6-1 combines with J gene TRBJ1-1; the D gene is possibly TRBD1 (5 bases). The V and J ends lost 1 base and 11 bases respectively, with 11 bases between them. Germline V gene lookup returns CDR1 MNHNS and CDR2 SASEGT. The length of the CDR3 is 12 residues. The CDR3 coding sequence is TGTGCCAGCAGTGAAGTCAGGGAGGGGGCTTTCTTT. The encoded protein is CASSEVREGAFF.

The genes are TRBV7-8 and TRBJ1-2; the match to TRBD1 covers 11 bases. The V gene's germline CDR1 is SGHVS and CDR2 FQNEAQ. This CDR3 spans 15 amino acids. V shed 1 base, J shed 3 bases, and the junction held 1 base outside the gene matches. Written as DNA, the CDR3 is TGTGCCAGCAGCTTAGGGACAGGGGGCGACTATGGCTACACCTTC. Its protein product is CASSLGTGGDYGYTF.

This rearrangement joins TRBV20-1 to TRBJ1-4; a weak D match, TRBD1 (6 bases). The CDR3 has 12 residues. Germline V CDR1 and CDR2: DFQATT, SNEGSKA (reference sequence). Trimming pared 3 bases from V and 8 bases from J, leaving 10 bases between. The CDR3: CSASEQGEKLFF. The CDR3 region has the DNA TGCAGTGCTAGTGAACAGGGAGAAAAACTGTTTTTT.

V usage is TRBV27 and J usage is TRBJ1-6, with a tentative D call TRBD1 (6 bases). V lost 3 bases and J lost 7, with 13 bases in between. The CDR3 consists of 15 residues. Germline V gene lookup returns CDR1 MNHEY and CDR2 SMNVEV (reference sequence). The CDR3 DNA sequence: TGTGCCAGCAGTTTGCTGGACAGCGAAAATTCACCCCTCCACTTT. Translation gives CASSLLDSENSPLHF.

In this sample, this clone turned up once. The chain couples TRBV20-1 to TRBJ2-7; no firm D call. The CDR3 extends over 14 amino acids. The V end was cut by 3 bases, the J end by 6 bases, with 18 bases between. Germline assignment: CDR1 DFQATT and CDR2 SNEGSKA (reference sequence). The CDR3 here is CSASMRPVGGEQYF. The CDR3 coding sequence is TGCAGTGCTAGTATGAGGCCCGTGGGTGGCGAGCAGTACTTC.

The rearrangement uses TRBV5-5 and TRBJ2-7; D call uncertain. Germline V lookup: CDR1 SGHKS, CDR2 YYEKEE (reference sequence). V lost 0 bases to trimming and J lost 7 bases, with 11 bases between them. CDR3 length: 13 residues. CDR3 sequence reads: CASSLGAAREQYF. CDR3 DNA sequence: TGTGCCAGCAGCTTGGGGGCAGCTCGAGAGCAGTACTTC.

This chain connects TRBV2 to TRBJ1-2, with no clear D. V lost 8 bases to trimming and J lost 6 bases, with 13 bases between them. The CDR3 has 12 amino acids. CDR1 is SNHLY, CDR2 FYNNEI, per germline. The CDR3 DNA reads TGTGCCAGCTCAAGGTGGGAGGATGGCTACACCTTC. This gives the protein CASSRWEDGYTF. The full variable domain, rest sourced from reference TRBV2 and TRBJ1-2, is EPEVTQTPSHQVTQMGQEVILRCVPISNHLYFYWYRQILGQKVEFLVSFYNNEISEKSEIFDDQFSVERPDGSNFTLKIRSTKLEDSAMYFCASSRWEDGYTFGSGTRLTVV.

This chain joins TRBV5-1 and TRBJ2-1; 12 bases agree with TRBD1. The CDR3 is made up of 14 amino acids. With V trimmed by 5 bases and J by 6 bases, 3 bases remained unmatched. The germline gives CDR1 SGHRS, CDR2 YFSETQ. The CDR3 here is CASSWGQGANEQFF. In DNA, the CDR3 is TGCGCCAGCAGTTGGGGACAGGGGGCCAATGAGCAGTTCTTC.

The genes are TRBV19 and TRBJ1-4; 7 positions match TRBD1. V lost 5 bases and J lost 11; bases outside the gene matches: 8. The germline gives CDR1 LNHDA, CDR2 SQIVND (reference sequence). The CDR3 runs 13 residues. CDR3 region: CASSERTGGKLFF. DNA of the CDR3: TGTGCCAGTAGTGAGAGGACAGGAGGGAAACTGTTTTTT.

CDR3: CASETGTGNQPQHF. CDR3 in DNA: TGTGCCAGCGAGACAGGTACGGGTAATCAGCCCCAGCATTTT. The genes are TRBV21-1 and TRBJ1-5; no check of the table's D call, TRBD1, against the DNA was made. TRBV21-1 is flagged as a pseudogene. CDR3 size: 14 residues.

The rearrangement joins TRBV20-1 to TRBJ2-3; no reliable D call. Germline V gene data show CDR1 as DFQATT and CDR2 as SNEGSKA (reference sequence). Trimming took 3 bases from V and 3 from J, leaving 16 bases between them. The CDR3 totals 15 residues. CDR3 bases: TGCAGTGCTAGTTTAACCCCCGAGGTGACAGATACGCAGTATTTT. Residues: CSASLTPEVTDTQYF.

This chain joins TRBV19 and TRBJ1-5; D remains unclear. V was cut by 6 bases and J by 1 base, with 13 bases left in between. CDR3 length equals 15 residues. CDR1 is LNHDA and CDR2 is SQIVND in the germline V gene (reference sequence). CDR3: CASRYQLLSNQPQHF. CDR3 coding DNA: TGTGCCAGTAGGTATCAGTTATTAAGCAATCAGCCCCAGCATTTT.

This clone was found once. V is TRBV2 and J is TRBJ1-2; no reliable D call. The V gene lost 2 bases and the J gene lost 7 bases, with 8 bases spanning the gap. Germline V gene sequence: CDR1 SNHLY, CDR2 FYNNEI. This CDR3 has 12 residues. In DNA, the CDR3 is TGTGCCAGCAGTGAAATGGGGAGTGGCTACACCTTC. This gives the protein CASSEMGSGYTF.

The chain joins TRBV15 to TRBJ2-1; 7 nucleotides align to TRBD2. CDR3 size: 14 residues. With 5 bases clipped from V and 7 bases from J, the junction kept 8 bases outside the gene matches. Germline V CDR1 and CDR2: LNHNV, YYDKDF (reference sequence). The CDR3 region is CATSHGGSRNEQFF. The CDR3 nucleotides are TGTGCCACCAGCCATGGCGGGAGTAGGAATGAGCAGTTCTTC.

Remarks on this clone: The same CDR3 arises from other DNA sequences in this sample as well. This sequence joins TRBV4-1 and TRBJ2-1, with 9 nucleotides matching TRBD2. Germline-derived CDR1 and CDR2 are MGHRA and YSYEKL. This CDR3 is built from 16 residues. J lost 6 bases, V lost 0 bases, and 6 bases had no gene match. The CDR3 spells CASSQDRGGRVNEQFF. The CDR3, as DNA: TGCGCCAGCAGCCAAGATCGCGGCGGGAGGGTCAATGAGCAGTTCTTC.

The chain employs TRBV10-3 and TRBJ1-3, with D perhaps TRBD1 (5 bases). This CDR3 contains 12 residues. V was trimmed by 10 bases and J by 1 base, leaving 8 bases between them. CDR1 is ENHRY and CDR2 is SYGVKD in the germline V gene. CDR3 nucleotide sequence: TGTGCCACAGCAGGGTCTGGAAACACCATATATTTT. Its protein product is CATAGSGNTIYF.

This chain uses TRBV5-1 with TRBJ2-7, with D maybe TRBD2 (5 bases). The germline V gene encodes CDR1 SGHRS and CDR2 YFSETQ. This CDR3 region has 17 residues. Trimming left V 3 bases short and J 2 bases short, with 21 bases between. CDR3 sequence reads: CASSSTTIGGLPYEQYF. Written as DNA, the CDR3 is TGCGCCAGCAGCTCGACTACCATCGGCGGACTTCCCTACGAGCAGTACTTC.

This chain links TRBV7-9 with TRBJ1-2; D gene uncertain. In germline, CDR1 is SEHNR, CDR2 FQNEAQ (reference sequence). This CDR3 is 13 amino acids long. Between the trimmed V and J ends, which lost 3 bases and 3 bases, there was a span of 8 bases. The CDR3 loop is CASSFGQYYGYTF. CDR3 DNA: TGTGCCAGCAGCTTTGGGCAGTACTATGGCTACACCTTC.

This clone was counted a few times. This chain connects TRBV3-1 (or the pseudogene TRBV3-2) to TRBJ2-2, with 7 bases matching TRBD2. This CDR3 comprises 17 residues. CDR1 and CDR2 (germline): LGHDT, YNNKEL (reference sequence). V gave up 3 bases and J gave up 7 bases; unmatched junction bases: 14. The CDR3 spells CASSHPMGGRGNGELFF. In DNA, the CDR3 is TGTGCCAGCAGCCACCCAATGGGGGGGAGAGGAAACGGGGAGCTGTTTTTT.

This clone was recorded only once. The chain joins TRBV7-9 to TRBJ2-1; 8 bases agree with TRBD1. The CDR3 is made up of 15 amino acids. Per the germline V gene, CDR1 is SEHNR and CDR2 is FQNEAQ (reference sequence). The V gene end was trimmed by 5 bases and the J gene end by 0 bases; junction bases not matched to a gene: 3. CDR3 nucleotides: TGTGCCAGCAGCCGAACAGGGGGCTCCTACAATGAGCAGTTCTTC. Translating it yields CASSRTGGSYNEQFF.

J is TRBJ2-3 and V is TRBV19; 7 bases are a match to TRBD1. Germline CDR1 is LNHDA and CDR2 is SQIVND (reference sequence). V shed 6 bases and J 1 base; nucleotides not matched to a gene: 7. There are 15 residues in the CDR3. CDR3 bases: TGTGCCAGTAGAACACAGGGGACAGGCACAGATACGCAGTATTTT. It is translated as CASRTQGTGTDTQYF.

This chain joins TRBV28 and TRBJ1-2; 9 bases fit TRBD1. Germline CDR1 and CDR2: MDHEN and SYDVKM. The CDR3 covers 16 residues. Unmatched junction bases numbered 10, after V lost 1 base and J lost 7 bases. The chain's CDR3 is CASSLSTGTGRGGYTF. DNA for the CDR3: TGTGCCAGCAGTTTATCGACCGGGACAGGGAGAGGTGGCTACACCTTC.

The chain recombines TRBV14 with TRBJ1-2; weak D call: TRBD1 (5 bases). Germline loops: CDR1 SGHDN, CDR2 FVKESK. This CDR3 has 13 residues. Trimming took 8 bases from V and 5 from J, leaving 15 bases between them. The CDR3 reads CASGPGLQYGYTF. CDR3 nucleotide sequence: TGTGCCAGCGGACCGGGACTCCAATATGGCTACACCTTC.

The chain couples TRBV5-6 to TRBJ1-3; D ambiguous. Trimming took off 2 bases at V and 3 bases at J, with 12 bases between the two ends. Germline loops: CDR1 SGHDT, CDR2 YYEEEE. The CDR3 has 15 residues. The CDR3 DNA reads as TGTGCCAGCAGCTTCGAGGGAACATTTGGAAACACCATATATTTT. As protein: CASSFEGTFGNTIYF.

This clone was counted only a few times. This chain links TRBV6-5 with TRBJ1-4; maybe TRBD1 (6 bases). V lost 0 bases and J lost 2, with 7 bases in between. CDR1 MNHEY and CDR2 SVGAGI come from the germline V gene. The length of the CDR3 is 15 residues. CDR3 coding DNA: TGTGCCAGCAGTTACTCGGGGGCCACTAATGAAAAACTGTTTTTT. Translating it yields CASSYSGATNEKLFF.

The V and J genes are TRBV12-3 or TRBV12-4 and TRBJ2-7; D may be TRBD1 (6 bases). The CDR3 runs 12 residues. Trimming cost V 8 bases and J 4 bases, with 12 bases left between them. CDR3 coding DNA: TGTGCCAGCGGGGCAGGGGTGTACGAGCAGTACTTC. Its protein product is CASGAGVYEQYF.